These 27 T cell receptor beta chains were all obtained from the same sample, sequenced in a study of blood T cell repertoires in COVID-19. Profiled with immunoSEQ multiplex PCR; TCRdb holds only in-frame clones, not every one. The sample carries just under 350,000 clones, 90% to 95% recorded once. Sequencing was performed on peripheral blood. Source of these receptors: a woman aged 18-29 years who had recovered from COVID-19.

The chain couples TRBV5-5 to TRBJ1-2; 11 bases are a match to TRBD1. This CDR3 comprises 17 residues. The germline CDR1 and CDR2 sequences are SGHKS and YYEKEE (reference sequence). The ends lost 4 bases at V and 4 bases at J; junction bases unmatched: 12. The CDR3: CASSTGTGGVVLYGYTF. CDR3 sequence (DNA): TGTGCCAGCAGCACCGGGACAGGGGGTGTGGTCCTCTATGGCTACACCTTC.

The chain recombines TRBV5-1 with TRBJ2-5, with 7 bases matching TRBD2. This CDR3 spans 14 amino acids. Germline CDR1 SGHRS, CDR2 YFSETQ. Trimming at V came to 0 bases and at J to 4 bases, leaving 3 bases not matched to a gene. In DNA, the CDR3 is TGCGCCAGCAGCTTGGCAGTAGCGGGAGAGACCCAGTACTTC. This gives the protein CASSLAVAGETQYF.

The chain has TRBV5-1 and TRBJ2-2; the match to TRBD1 covers 7 bases. Germline lookup yields CDR1 SGHRS and CDR2 YFSETQ. V lost 2 bases to trimming and J lost 4 bases; unmatched junction nucleotides: 8. The CDR3 is 16 amino acids. This CDR3 is CASSFPTGSATGELFF. CDR3 DNA: TGCGCCAGCAGCTTTCCGACAGGGTCTGCCACCGGGGAGCTGTTTTTT.

This clone was detected many times. The chain links TRBV10-3 to TRBJ2-3; possible D gene TRBD2, 6 bases. V lost 4 bases, J lost 1 base, and 12 bases lay in between. Germline V lookup: CDR1 ENHRY, CDR2 SYGVKD. This CDR3 spans 15 amino acids. DNA of the CDR3: TGTGCCATCAGTGCCGCCGGGAGCGGCACAGATACGCAGTATTTT. Protein sequence: CAISAAGSGTDTQYF.

The chain recombines TRBV11-2 with TRBJ2-1, with D tentatively TRBD1 (6 bases). Trimming stripped 1 base from V and 6 bases from J, with 10 bases between. The CDR3 length is 14 residues. Germline CDR1 reads SGHAT; CDR2 reads FQNNGV. CDR3 in amino acids: CASSLGPQGNEQFF. CDR3 bases: TGTGCCAGCAGCTTAGGCCCACAGGGCAATGAGCAGTTCTTC.

The rearrangement uses TRBV11-3 and TRBJ2-3; D ambiguous. Germline CDR1 is SGHNT and CDR2 is YENEEA. CDR3 length: 16 amino acids. V lost 4 bases and J 5 bases, leaving 19 bases between the germline ends. CDR3 coding DNA: TGTGCCAGCAGCTCCCCCCGGCAGGCAGGCCAAGATACGCAGTATTTT. Its translation: CASSSPRQAGQDTQYF.

This clone was found once. The CDR3: CASIRDRAYNEQFF. The CDR3 coding sequence is TGTGCCAGCATTCGAGACAGAGCCTACAATGAGCAGTTCTTC. The rearrangement joins TRBV2 to TRBJ2-1; D may be TRBD1 (5 bases). The V end lost 7 bases, the J end lost 2 bases, and 12 bases lay between the germline ends. Germline V lookup: CDR1 SNHLY, CDR2 FYNNEI. This CDR3 has 14 residues.

The chain couples TRBV6-2 or TRBV6-3 to TRBJ2-7, with 7 positions matching TRBD2. The CDR3 covers 16 residues. The germline V gene encodes CDR1 MNHEY and CDR2 SVGEGT. J gave up 1 base and V 0 bases, and 6 bases lay outside the gene matches. CDR3 protein: CASSYSVGRSSYEQYV. CDR3 DNA sequence: TGTGCCAGCAGTTACTCTGTCGGGAGGTCTTCCTACGAGCAGTACGTC.

This clone was counted a single time. The chain couples TRBV7-2 to TRBJ1-1; perhaps TRBD1 as D (5 bases). In germline, CDR1 is SGHTA, CDR2 FQGNSA. The CDR3 is 16 amino acids. Deletions cut 2 bases from V and 1 base from J, with 14 bases between. CDR3 DNA: TGTGCCAGCAGCTTAAACATCGGGGGATCGAACACTGAAGCTTTCTTT. Protein: CASSLNIGGSNTEAFF.

The V call is TRBV27, the J call TRBJ2-3; D is perhaps TRBD2 (6 bases). This CDR3 has 13 amino acids. The V end was cut by 3 bases, the J end by 5 bases, with 9 bases between. The V gene's germline CDR1 is MNHEY and CDR2 SMNVEV (reference sequence). The CDR3 sequence is CASSFRRGDTQYF. CDR3 in DNA: TGTGCCAGCAGTTTCCGGAGGGGAGATACGCAGTATTTT.

The V gene is TRBV4-3, the J gene TRBJ1-1; D gene ambiguous. This CDR3 contains 15 residues. The germline V gene encodes CDR1 LGHNA and CDR2 YSLEER. V was pared by 0 bases and J by 6 bases, with 14 bases between. The chain's CDR3 is CASSQDLSPFAEAFF. CDR3 DNA: TGCGCCAGCAGCCAAGATCTTTCCCCCTTCGCTGAAGCTTTCTTT.

The chain uses TRBV5-4 and TRBJ1-2, with D maybe TRBD1 (5 bases). Germline V CDR1 and CDR2: SGHNT, YYREEE (reference sequence). The CDR3 contains 15 residues. With 4 bases removed from V and 6 bases from J, the gap between germline ends came to 19 bases. CDR3 nucleotides: TGTGCCAGCAGCCAGGCGTCGGGGGTCGAAGATGGCTACACCTTC. This encodes CASSQASGVEDGYTF.

The genes are TRBV11-2 and TRBJ1-5; D is undetermined. The germline V gene has CDR1 SGHAT and CDR2 FQNNGV. Trimming pared 5 bases from V and 4 bases from J, leaving 15 bases between. The length of the CDR3 is 15 residues. The CDR3 nucleotides are TGTGCCAGCAGCCCATCCGGGTGGAGTAATCAGCCCCAGCATTTT. Translating gives CASSPSGWSNQPQHF.

This clone was counted once. V is TRBV2 and J is TRBJ2-1; 8 nucleotides match TRBD1. CDR3 length: 16 residues. Germline-derived CDR1 and CDR2 are SNHLY and FYNNEI. V lost 1 base, J lost 9 bases, and 11 bases stayed unmatched. The CDR3 coding sequence is TGTGCCAGCAGTGAAGAGTCCGGACAGGGAATAGTTGAGCAGTTCTTC. It specifies CASSEESGQGIVEQFF.

The chain is built from TRBV11-3 and TRBJ1-2; D ambiguous. This CDR3 spans 13 amino acids. In germline, CDR1 is SGHNT, CDR2 YENEEA. V was clipped by 0 bases and J by 8 bases, with 10 bases between them. CDR3 protein: CASSLEGLSGYTF. The CDR3 bases are TGTGCCAGCAGCTTAGAAGGACTTTCCGGCTACACCTTC.

The chain employs TRBV7-2 and TRBJ1-4; 8 bases agree with TRBD1. The CDR3 has 15 amino acids. Germline lookup yields CDR1 SGHTA and CDR2 FQGNSA. After removal of 1 base from V and 8 bases from J, the junction contained 6 bases not matched to a gene. CDR3 protein: CASSLGDRGGEKLFF. For the CDR3, the DNA is TGTGCCAGCAGCTTAGGCGACAGGGGTGGGGAAAAACTGTTTTTT.

The genes are TRBV12-5 and TRBJ1-1, with D perhaps matching TRBD1 (6 bases). From germline, CDR1 is LGHNT and CDR2 FRNRAP. The CDR3 spans 13 residues. Deletions cut 4 bases from V and 5 bases from J, with 11 bases between. CDR3 sequence (DNA): TGTGCTAGTGGTTCGACGCAGGGGACTGAAGCTTTCTTT. Translation gives CASGSTQGTEAFF.

This chain uses TRBV5-1 with TRBJ2-2; 8 nucleotides align to TRBD1. The CDR3 is 16 residues long. CDR1 is SGHRS, CDR2 YFSETQ, per germline. V was pared by 0 bases and J by 0 bases, with 1 base of the junction left unmatched. The CDR3 DNA reads TGCGCCAGCAGCTTGGACAGGGGGTCGAACACCGGGGAGCTGTTTTTT. Protein product: CASSLDRGSNTGELFF. The full variable domain, rest sourced from reference TRBV5-1 and TRBJ2-2, is KAGVTQTPRYLIKTRGQQVTLSCSPISGHRSVSWYQQTPGQGLQFLFEYFSETQRNKGNFPGRFSGRQFSNSRSEMNVSTLELGDSALYLCASSLDRGSNTGELFFGEGSRLTVL.

This rearrangement joins TRBV19 to TRBJ1-2, with 8 nucleotides matching TRBD1. Unmatched junction bases numbered 9, after V lost 6 bases and J lost 0 bases. This CDR3 region has 16 residues. Germline CDR1 and CDR2: LNHDA and SQIVND (reference sequence). CDR3 loop: CASRKTGVGSNYGYTF. CDR3 coding DNA: TGTGCCAGTAGGAAGACAGGGGTGGGCTCTAACTATGGCTACACCTTC.

J is TRBJ1-1 and V is TRBV6-2 or TRBV6-3; D uncertain. Germline-derived CDR1 and CDR2 are MNHEY and SVGEGT. The V gene lost 0 bases and the J gene lost 4 bases, with 9 bases spanning the gap. The CDR3 covers 14 residues. As DNA, the CDR3 is TGTGCCAGCAGTTACTCGTGGTCGGGCACTGAAGCTTTCTTT. Residues: CASSYSWSGTEAFF.

The chain uses TRBV30 and TRBJ1-1; TRBD1 is a possible D gene (6 bases). Trimming shortened V by 7 bases and J by 6 bases, and 15 bases separated the two germline ends. There are 12 residues in the CDR3. CDR1 and CDR2 (germline): GTSNPN, SVGIG (reference sequence). The CDR3 region is CASDGGGPEAFF. DNA for the CDR3: TGTGCCTCCGACGGGGGGGGGCCTGAAGCTTTCTTT. The complete variable domain, with remaining parts taken from reference TRBV30 and TRBJ1-1, reads SQTIHQWPATLVQPVGSPLSLECTVEGTSNPNLYWYRQAAGRGLQLLFYSVGIGQISSEVPQNLSASRPQDRQFILSSKKLLLSDSGFYLCASDGGGPEAFFGQGTRLTVV.

V gene TRBV5-1 combines with J gene TRBJ2-3; 8 nucleotides match TRBD2. The CDR3 is 14 residues long. Germline lookup yields CDR1 SGHRS and CDR2 YFSETQ. J lost 4 bases, V lost 2 bases, and 3 bases had no gene match. CDR3 loop: CASSFGRAADTQYF. The CDR3 DNA sequence: TGCGCCAGCAGCTTCGGGAGGGCCGCAGATACGCAGTATTTT.

The genes are TRBV11-2 and TRBJ2-1; TRBD1 aligns across 7 bases. CDR3 length: 12 amino acids. The germline V gene has CDR1 SGHAT and CDR2 FQNNGV. V shed 5 bases and J 14 bases; nucleotides not matched to a gene: 9. The CDR3 reads CASSHGQVWKFF. The CDR3 DNA sequence: TGTGCCAGCAGCCACGGACAGGTTTGGAAGTTCTTC.

V is TRBV9 and J is TRBJ1-3, with D possibly TRBD1 on 5 matching bases. Germline V gene sequence: CDR1 SGDLS, CDR2 YYNGEE. V was clipped by 4 bases and J by 4 bases, with 15 bases between them. This CDR3 contains 15 residues. CDR3 sequence reads: CASSPVGGSGNTIYF. The CDR3 DNA follows: TGTGCCAGCAGCCCCGTGGGGGGGAGCGGAAACACCATATATTTT.

The rearrangement joins TRBV29-1 to TRBJ2-5; TRBD2 matches 13 bases. V gave up 7 bases and J gave up 4 bases; unmatched junction bases: 3. Looked up from germline, CDR1 is SQVTM and CDR2 is ANQGSEA. CDR3 length: 13 amino acids. CDR3 coding DNA: TGCAGCGGGACTAGCGGGAGTTCAGAGACCCAGTACTTC. As protein: CSGTSGSSETQYF. Full variable domain (missing parts from reference TRBV29-1 and TRBJ2-5): SAVISQKPSRDICQRGTSLTIQCQVDSQVTMMFWYRQQPGQSLTLIATANQGSEATYESGFVIDKFPISRPNLTFSTLTVSNMSPEDSSIYLCSGTSGSSETQYFGPGTRLLVL.

V and J are TRBV12-3 or TRBV12-4 and TRBJ1-1; the D gene is possibly TRBD1 (5 bases). Trimming stripped 5 bases from V and 4 bases from J, with 11 bases between. There are 13 residues in the CDR3. The CDR3 DNA reads TGTGCCAGCAGTGCCAGGGTACGCACTGAAGCTTTCTTT. Protein sequence: CASSARVRTEAFF.

V gene TRBV3-1 (or the pseudogene TRBV3-2) combines with J gene TRBJ1-1; D not certain. The CDR3 extends over 15 amino acids. Germline CDR1 is LGHDT and CDR2 is YNNKEL (reference sequence). Trimming stripped 0 bases from V and 0 bases from J, with 8 bases between. CDR3 sequence: CASSQDRSLNTEAFF. The CDR3 DNA sequence: TGTGCCAGCAGCCAAGATCGGAGCCTGAACACTGAAGCTTTCTTT.